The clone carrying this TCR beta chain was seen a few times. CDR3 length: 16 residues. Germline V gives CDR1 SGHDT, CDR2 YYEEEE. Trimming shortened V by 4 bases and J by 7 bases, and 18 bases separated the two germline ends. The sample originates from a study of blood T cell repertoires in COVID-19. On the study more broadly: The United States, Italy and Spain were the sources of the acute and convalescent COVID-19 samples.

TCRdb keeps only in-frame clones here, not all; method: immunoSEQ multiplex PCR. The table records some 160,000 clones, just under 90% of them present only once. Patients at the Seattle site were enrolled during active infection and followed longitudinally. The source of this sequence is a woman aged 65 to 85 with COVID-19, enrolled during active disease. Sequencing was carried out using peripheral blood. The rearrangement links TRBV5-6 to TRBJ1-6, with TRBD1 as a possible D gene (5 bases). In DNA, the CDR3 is TGTGCCAGCAGCGCGGGACTCGGGGGGAGGAATTCACCCCTCCACTTT. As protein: CASSAGLGGRNSPLHF.